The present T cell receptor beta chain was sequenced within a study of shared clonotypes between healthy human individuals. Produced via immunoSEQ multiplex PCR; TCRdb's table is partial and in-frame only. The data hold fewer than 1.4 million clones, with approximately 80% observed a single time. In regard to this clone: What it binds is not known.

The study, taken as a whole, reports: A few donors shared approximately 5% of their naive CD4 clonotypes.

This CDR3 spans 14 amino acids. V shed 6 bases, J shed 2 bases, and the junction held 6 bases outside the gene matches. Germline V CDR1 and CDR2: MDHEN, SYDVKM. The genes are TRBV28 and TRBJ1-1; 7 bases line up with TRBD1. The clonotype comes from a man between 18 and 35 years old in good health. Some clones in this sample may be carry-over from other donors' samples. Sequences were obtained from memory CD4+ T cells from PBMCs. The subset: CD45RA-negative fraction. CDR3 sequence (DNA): TGTGCCAGCAGCCTCGGGACAGCTAACACTGAAGCTTTCTTT. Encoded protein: CASSLGTANTEAFF.